Listed below are T cell receptor beta chains from one sample, sequenced in a study of blood T cell repertoires in COVID-19. The method was immunoSEQ multiplex PCR; TCRdb's version includes in-frame clones alone and lacks a portion of them. The profile shows approximately 52,000 clones, 75% to 95% of them singletons. The sequencing input was peripheral blood. The receptors shown here come from a man aged 50 to 59 with acute or convalescent COVID-19. Each CDR3 is given with its conserved first and last residue. Fields, in order: D gene, J gene, V gene, clone size, CDR3 protein, CDR3 DNA. D genes are given only for firm matches. Rows give clone size only sometimes, using once, few, many, or a class for an expanded clone.

>TRBD1|TRBJ1-5|TRBV28|once
CASSGEGQGNQPQHF
TGTGCCAGCAGTGGGGAAGGACAGGGCAATCAGCCCCAGCATTTT
>NA|TRBJ2-6|TRBV9|NA
CASSVAISGANVLTF
TGTGCCAGCAGCGTAGCCATCTCTGGGGCCAACGTCCTGACTTTC
>NA|TRBJ2-1|TRBV27|NA
CASTPRGGFNEQFF
TGTGCCAGCACCCCCCGAGGGGGTTTCAATGAGCAGTTCTTC
>TRBD1|TRBJ2-7|TRBV5-1|NA
CASSPKTPGQGFSYEQYF
TGCGCCAGCAGCCCCAAAACCCCGGGACAGGGGTTTTCCTACGAGCAGTACTTC
>NA|TRBJ1-2|TRBV15|NA
CATSSQQHLYGYTF
TGTGCCACCAGCAGCCAACAACATCTCTATGGCTACACCTTC
>TRBD1|TRBJ2-7|TRBV6-4|NA
CASSDSGTGLLTYEQYF
TGTGCCAGCAGTGACTCAGGGACAGGCCTACTCACCTACGAGCAGTACTTC
>NA|TRBJ2-1|TRBV24-1|NA
CAVRGVRDEQFF
TGTGCCGTACGGGGTGTTAGGGATGAGCAGTTCTTC
>TRBD2|TRBJ2-1|TRBV19|NA
CASSRTRIVQTSYNEQFF
TGTGCCAGTAGTAGGACTAGGATCGTCCAGACCTCCTACAATGAGCAGTTCTTC
>TRBD1|TRBJ2-2|TRBV19|NA
CASSIGWTGNTGELFF
TGTGCCAGTAGTATCGGCTGGACAGGGAACACCGGGGAGCTGTTTTTT
>NA|TRBJ1-2|TRBV3-1/TRBV3-2|NA
CASSPQGGVDYGYTF
TGTGCCAGCAGCCCGCAAGGAGGGGTCGACTATGGCTACACCTTC
>TRBD1|TRBJ1-1|TRBV7-2|NA
CASSSYRQGVNTEAFF
TGTGCCAGCAGCTCATACAGGCAGGGGGTGAACACTGAAGCTTTCTTT
>TRBD1|TRBJ2-7|TRBV19|NA
CASSARTGGLGLYF
TGTGCCAGTAGTGCCCGGACAGGGGGCTTAGGTCTGTACTTC
>NA|TRBJ2-7|TRBV18|NA
CASFPREGGSSYEQYF
TGTGCCAGCTTCCCAAGGGAGGGGGGAAGCTCCTACGAGCAGTACTTC
>NA|TRBJ1-6|TRBV19|NA
CASSVTTGLGSPLHF
TGTGCCAGTTCGGTTACTACAGGGCTTGGTTCACCCCTCCACTTT
>NA|TRBJ1-3|TRBV3-1/TRBV3-2|NA
CASSPSGGGYGNTIYF
TGTGCCAGCAGCCCCTCAGGTGGGGGGTATGGAAACACCATATATTTT
>TRBD1|TRBJ1-1|TRBV18|NA
CASSPDRVGTEAFF
TGTGCCAGCTCACCGGACAGGGTCGGCACTGAAGCTTTCTTT
>NA|TRBJ1-2|TRBV5-6|NA
CASSTQGYGYTF
TGTGCCAGCAGCACACAGGGCTATGGCTACACCTTC
>TRBD2|TRBJ2-7|TRBV10-3|NA
CAISPLAGGYEQYF
TGTGCCATCAGCCCCCTAGCGGGGGGCTACGAGCAGTACTTC
>TRBD2|TRBJ2-3|TRBV6-5|NA
CASSYSRAGTDTQYF
TGTGCCAGCAGTTACTCAAGAGCGGGGACTGATACGCAGTATTTT
>TRBD1|TRBJ2-3|TRBV7-3|once
CASSLKAGQGALSTDTQYF
TGTGCCAGCAGCTTAAAAGCGGGACAGGGGGCTTTGAGCACAGATACGCAGTATTTT